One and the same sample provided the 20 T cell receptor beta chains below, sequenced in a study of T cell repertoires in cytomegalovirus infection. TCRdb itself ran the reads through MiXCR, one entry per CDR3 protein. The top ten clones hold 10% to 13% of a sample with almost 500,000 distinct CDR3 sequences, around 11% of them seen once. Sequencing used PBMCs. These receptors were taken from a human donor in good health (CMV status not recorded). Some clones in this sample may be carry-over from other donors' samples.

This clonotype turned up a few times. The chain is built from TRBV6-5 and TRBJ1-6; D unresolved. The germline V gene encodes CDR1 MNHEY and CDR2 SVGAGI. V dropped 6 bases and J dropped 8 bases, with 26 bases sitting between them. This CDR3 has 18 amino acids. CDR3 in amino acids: CASSKLIIQPVGDSPLHF. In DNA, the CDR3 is TGTGCCAGCAGCAAACTCATTATACAGCCGGTGGGAGATTCACCCCTCCACTTT.

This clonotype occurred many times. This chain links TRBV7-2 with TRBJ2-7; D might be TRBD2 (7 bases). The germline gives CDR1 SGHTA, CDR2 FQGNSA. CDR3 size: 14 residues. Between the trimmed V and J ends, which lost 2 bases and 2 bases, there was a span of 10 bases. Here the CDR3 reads CASSLWRGPYEQYF. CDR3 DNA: TGTGCCAGCAGCTTATGGCGGGGGCCCTACGAGCAGTACTTC. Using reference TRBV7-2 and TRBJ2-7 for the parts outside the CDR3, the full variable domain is GAGVSQSPSNKVTEKGKDVELRCDPISGHTALYWYRQSLGQGLEFLIYFQGNSAPDKSGLPSDRFSAERTGGSVSTLTIQRTQQEDSAVYLCASSLWRGPYEQYFGPGTRLTVT.

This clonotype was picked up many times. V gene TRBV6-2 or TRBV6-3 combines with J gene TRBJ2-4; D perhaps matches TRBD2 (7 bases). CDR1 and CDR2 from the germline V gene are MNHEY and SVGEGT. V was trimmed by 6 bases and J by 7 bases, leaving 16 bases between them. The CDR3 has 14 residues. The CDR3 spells CASSRGGGPNIQYF. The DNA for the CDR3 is TGTGCCAGCAGCCGAGGGGGGGGCCCGAACATTCAGTACTTC.

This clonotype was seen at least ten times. CDR3 nucleotides: TGTGCCAGCTCAGGCAGACAGGGGGAGAACACTGAAGCTTTCTTT. This sequence encodes CASSGRQGENTEAFF. The chain has TRBV18 and TRBJ1-1; 9 bases agree with TRBD1. There are 15 residues in the CDR3. Germline assignment: CDR1 KGHSH and CDR2 LQKENI. V trimming: 5 bases; J trimming: 1 base; junction bases outside the gene matches: 5.

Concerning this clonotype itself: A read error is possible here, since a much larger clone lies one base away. This CDR3 reads CASSLYPRANNEQFF. The DNA for the CDR3 is TGTGCCAGCAGTTTATACCCTAGGGCGAACAATGAGCAGTTCTTC. The chain has TRBV28 and TRBJ2-1; D not resolved. The V gene lost 1 base and the J gene lost 5 bases, with 12 bases spanning the gap. Germline CDR1 MDHEN, CDR2 SYDVKM. The CDR3 is 15 residues long.

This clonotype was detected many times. In nucleotides, the CDR3 is TGTGCCAGCAGCGTAGGACAGGTACCTAATGAAAAACTGTTTTTT. This translates into CASSVGQVPNEKLFF. The V gene is TRBV9, the J gene TRBJ1-4, with a tentative D call TRBD1 (6 bases). This CDR3 is built from 15 residues. Germline V gives CDR1 SGDLS, CDR2 YYNGEE. The V and J ends lost 0 bases and 3 bases respectively, with 9 bases between them. Based on the CDR3 plus reference TRBV9 and TRBJ1-4, the full variable domain is DSGVTQTPKHLITATGQRVTLRCSPRSGDLSVYWYQQSLDQGLQFLIQYYNGEERAKGNILERFSAQQFPDLHSELNLSSLELGDSALYFCASSVGQVPNEKLFFGSGTQLSVL.

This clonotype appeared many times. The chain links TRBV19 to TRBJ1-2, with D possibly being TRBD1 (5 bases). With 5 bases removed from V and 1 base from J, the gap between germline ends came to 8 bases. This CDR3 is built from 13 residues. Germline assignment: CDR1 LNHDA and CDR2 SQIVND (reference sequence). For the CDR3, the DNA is TGTGCCAGTAGTGTGGGACTTAACTATGGCTACACCTTC. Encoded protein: CASSVGLNYGYTF.

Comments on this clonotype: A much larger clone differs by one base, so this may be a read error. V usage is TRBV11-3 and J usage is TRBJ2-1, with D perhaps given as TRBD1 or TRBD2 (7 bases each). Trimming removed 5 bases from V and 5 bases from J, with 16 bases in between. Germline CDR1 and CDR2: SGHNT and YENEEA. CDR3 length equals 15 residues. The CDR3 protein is CASSPRGGPDNEQFF. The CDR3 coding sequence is TGTGCCAGCAGCCCCAGGGGGGGTCCCGACAATGAGCAGTTCTTC.

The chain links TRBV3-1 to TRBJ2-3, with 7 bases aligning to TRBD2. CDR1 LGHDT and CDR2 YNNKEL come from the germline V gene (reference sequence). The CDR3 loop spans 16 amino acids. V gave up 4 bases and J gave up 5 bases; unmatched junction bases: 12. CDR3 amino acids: CASSLQGGPRRDTQYF. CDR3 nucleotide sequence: TGTGCCAGCAGCCTTCAGGGAGGGCCTAGGAGAGATACGCAGTATTTT.

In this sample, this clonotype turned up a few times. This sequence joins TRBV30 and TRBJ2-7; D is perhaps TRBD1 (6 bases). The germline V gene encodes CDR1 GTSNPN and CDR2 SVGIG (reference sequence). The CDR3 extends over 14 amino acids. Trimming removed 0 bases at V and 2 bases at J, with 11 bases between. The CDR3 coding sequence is TGTGCCTGGAGTGTAAGCGCAGGGGCCTACGAGCAGTACTTC. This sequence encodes CAWSVSAGAYEQYF.

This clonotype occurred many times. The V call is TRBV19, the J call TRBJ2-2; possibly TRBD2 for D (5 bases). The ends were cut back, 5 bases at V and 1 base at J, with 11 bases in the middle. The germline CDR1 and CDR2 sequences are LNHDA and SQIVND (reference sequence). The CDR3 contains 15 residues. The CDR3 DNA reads TGTGCCAGTAGTCGAGTGGAGGTGAACACCGGGGAGCTGTTTTTT. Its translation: CASSRVEVNTGELFF. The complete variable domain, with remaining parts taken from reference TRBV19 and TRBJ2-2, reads DGGITQSPKYLFRKEGQNVTLSCEQNLNHDAMYWYRQDPGQGLRLIYYSQIVNDFQKGDIAEGYSVSREKKESFPLTVTSAQKNPTAFYLCASSRVEVNTGELFFGEGSRLTVL.

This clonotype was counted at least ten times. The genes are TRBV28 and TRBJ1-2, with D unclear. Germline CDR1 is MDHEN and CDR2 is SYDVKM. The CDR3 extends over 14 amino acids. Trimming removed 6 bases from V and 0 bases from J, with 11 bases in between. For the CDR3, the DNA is TGTGCCAGCAGAGGGAGGGATACTAACTATGGCTACACCTTC. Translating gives CASRGRDTNYGYTF.

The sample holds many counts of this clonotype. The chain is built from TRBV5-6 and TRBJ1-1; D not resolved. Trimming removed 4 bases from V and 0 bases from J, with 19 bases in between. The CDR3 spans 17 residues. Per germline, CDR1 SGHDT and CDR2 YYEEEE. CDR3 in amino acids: CASSHPTRWGMNTEAFF. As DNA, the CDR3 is TGTGCCAGCAGCCACCCAACCAGATGGGGAATGAACACTGAAGCTTTCTTT.

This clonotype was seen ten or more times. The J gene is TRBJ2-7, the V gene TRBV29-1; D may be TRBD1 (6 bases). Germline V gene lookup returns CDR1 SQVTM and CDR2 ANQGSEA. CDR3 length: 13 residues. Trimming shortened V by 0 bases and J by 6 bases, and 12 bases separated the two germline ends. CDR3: CSVEDQQGGEQYF. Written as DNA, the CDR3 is TGCAGCGTTGAAGATCAACAGGGTGGCGAGCAGTACTTC.

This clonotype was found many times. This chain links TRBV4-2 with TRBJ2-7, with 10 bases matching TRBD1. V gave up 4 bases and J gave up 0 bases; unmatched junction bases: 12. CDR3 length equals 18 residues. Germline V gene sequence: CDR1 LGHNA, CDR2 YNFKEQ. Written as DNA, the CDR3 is TGTGCCAGCAGCCCATTTTTGACGGACAGGGGGGCCTCCTACGAGCAGTACTTC. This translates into CASSPFLTDRGASYEQYF.

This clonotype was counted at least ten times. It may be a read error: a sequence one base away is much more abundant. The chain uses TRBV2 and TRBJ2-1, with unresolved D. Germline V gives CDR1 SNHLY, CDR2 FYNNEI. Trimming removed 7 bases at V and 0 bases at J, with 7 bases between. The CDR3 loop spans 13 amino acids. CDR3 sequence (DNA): TGTGCCAGCACCTTGGACTCCTACAATGAGCAGTTCTTC. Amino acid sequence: CASTLDSYNEQFF.

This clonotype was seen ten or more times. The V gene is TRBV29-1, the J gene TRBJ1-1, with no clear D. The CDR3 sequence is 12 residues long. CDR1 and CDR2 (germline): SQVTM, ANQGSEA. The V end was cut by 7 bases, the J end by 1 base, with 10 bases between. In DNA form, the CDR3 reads TGCAGCGCCTTCGGCGAGAACACTGAAGCTTTCTTT. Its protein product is CSAFGENTEAFF.

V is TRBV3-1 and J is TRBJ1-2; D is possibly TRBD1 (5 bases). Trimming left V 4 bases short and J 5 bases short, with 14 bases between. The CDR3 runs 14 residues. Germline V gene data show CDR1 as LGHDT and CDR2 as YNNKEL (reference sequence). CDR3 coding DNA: TGTGCCAGCAGCCCAGGACAAGACCCTTATGGCTACACCTTC. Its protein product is CASSPGQDPYGYTF.

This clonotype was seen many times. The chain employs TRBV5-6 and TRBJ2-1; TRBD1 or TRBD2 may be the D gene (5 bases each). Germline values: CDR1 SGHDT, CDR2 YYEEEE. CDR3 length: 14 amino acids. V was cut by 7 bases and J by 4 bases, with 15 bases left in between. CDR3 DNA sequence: TGTGCCAGCGTTCGGGCAGGGAGTTACAATGAGCAGTTCTTC. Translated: CASVRAGSYNEQFF.

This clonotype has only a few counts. In DNA form, the CDR3 reads TGCAGCGTTGAAGAGGAACCCAATCAGCCCCAGCATTTT. Its protein product is CSVEEEPNQPQHF. This chain links TRBV29-1 with TRBJ1-5, with D hard to call. The CDR3 has 13 amino acids. V was trimmed by 0 bases and J by 3 bases, leaving 6 bases between them. Germline V CDR1 and CDR2: SQVTM, ANQGSEA.